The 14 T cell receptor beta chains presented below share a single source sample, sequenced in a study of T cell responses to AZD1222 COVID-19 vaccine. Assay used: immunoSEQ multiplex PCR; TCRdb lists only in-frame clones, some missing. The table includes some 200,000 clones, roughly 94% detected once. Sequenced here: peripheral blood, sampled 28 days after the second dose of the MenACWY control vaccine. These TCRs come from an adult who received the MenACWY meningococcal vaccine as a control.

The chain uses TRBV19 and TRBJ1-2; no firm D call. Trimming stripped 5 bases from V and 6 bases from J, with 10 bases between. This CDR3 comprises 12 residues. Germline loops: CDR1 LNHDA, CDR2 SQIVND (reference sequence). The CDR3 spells CASSFDYNGYTF. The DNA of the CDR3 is TGTGCCAGTAGTTTCGATTACAATGGCTACACCTTC.

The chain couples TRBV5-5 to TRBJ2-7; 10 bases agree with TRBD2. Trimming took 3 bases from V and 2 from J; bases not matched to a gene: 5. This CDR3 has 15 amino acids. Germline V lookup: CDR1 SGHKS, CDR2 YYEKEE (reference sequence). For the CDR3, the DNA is TGTGCCAGCAGCTCCGGGACTAGCGTCGCCTACGAGCAGTACTTC. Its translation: CASSSGTSVAYEQYF. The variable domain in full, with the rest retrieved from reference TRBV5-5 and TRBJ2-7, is DAGVTQSPTHLIKTRGQQVTLRCSPISGHKSVSWYQQVLGQGPQFIFQYYEKEERGRGNFPDRFSARQFPNYSSELNVNALLLGDSALYLCASSSGTSVAYEQYFGPGTRLTVT.

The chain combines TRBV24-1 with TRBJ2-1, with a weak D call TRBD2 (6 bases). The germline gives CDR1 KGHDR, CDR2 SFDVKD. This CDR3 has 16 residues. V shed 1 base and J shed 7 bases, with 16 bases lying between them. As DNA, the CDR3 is TGTGCCACCAGTGATTTAAGAGCGGAGGGGAGAAATGAGCAGTTCTTC. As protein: CATSDLRAEGRNEQFF.

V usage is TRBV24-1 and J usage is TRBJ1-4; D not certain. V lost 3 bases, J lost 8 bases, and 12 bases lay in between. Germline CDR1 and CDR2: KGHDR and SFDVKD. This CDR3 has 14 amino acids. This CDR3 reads CATSDGRVGEKLFF. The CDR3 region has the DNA TGTGCCACCAGTGATGGGAGGGTAGGCGAAAAACTGTTTTTT.

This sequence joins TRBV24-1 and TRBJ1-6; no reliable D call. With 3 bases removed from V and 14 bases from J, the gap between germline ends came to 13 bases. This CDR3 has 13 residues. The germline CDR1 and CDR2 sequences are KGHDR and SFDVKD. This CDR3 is CATSDPRIGTLHF. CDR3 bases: TGTGCCACCAGTGATCCCCGTATCGGAACCCTCCACTTT.

The CDR3 reads CASSLAGGADTQYF. The CDR3, as DNA: TGTGCCAGCTCACTGGCGGGGGGTGCAGATACGCAGTATTTT. The J gene is TRBJ2-3, the V gene TRBV18; 8 positions agree with TRBD2. The CDR3 runs to 14 residues. With V trimmed by 4 bases and J by 4 bases, 4 bases remained unmatched. Germline V gene sequence: CDR1 KGHSH, CDR2 LQKENI.

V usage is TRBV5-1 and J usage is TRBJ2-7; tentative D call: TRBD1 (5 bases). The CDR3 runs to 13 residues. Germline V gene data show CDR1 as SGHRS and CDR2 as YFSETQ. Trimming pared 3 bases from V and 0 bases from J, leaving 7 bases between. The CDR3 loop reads CASSSDNSYEQYF. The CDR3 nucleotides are TGCGCCAGCAGCTCGGACAACTCCTACGAGCAGTACTTC. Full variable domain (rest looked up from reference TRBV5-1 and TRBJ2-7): KAGVTQTPRYLIKTRGQQVTLSCSPISGHRSVSWYQQTPGQGLQFLFEYFSETQRNKGNFPGRFSGRQFSNSRSEMNVSTLELGDSALYLCASSSDNSYEQYFGPGTRLTVT.

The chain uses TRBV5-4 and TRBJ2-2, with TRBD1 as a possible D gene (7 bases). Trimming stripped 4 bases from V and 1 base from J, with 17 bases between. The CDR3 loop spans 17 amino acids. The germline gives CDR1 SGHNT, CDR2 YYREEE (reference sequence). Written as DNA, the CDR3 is TGTGCCAGCAGCCCCCGAGGAGGGGGCTTGAACACCGGGGAGCTGTTTTTT. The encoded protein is CASSPRGGGLNTGELFF.

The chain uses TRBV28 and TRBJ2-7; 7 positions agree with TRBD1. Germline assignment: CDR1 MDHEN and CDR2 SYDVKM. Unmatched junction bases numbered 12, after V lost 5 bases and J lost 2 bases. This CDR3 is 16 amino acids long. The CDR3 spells CASSVDRVKGTYEQYF. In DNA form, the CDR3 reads TGTGCCAGCAGTGTTGACAGGGTTAAGGGAACCTACGAGCAGTACTTC.

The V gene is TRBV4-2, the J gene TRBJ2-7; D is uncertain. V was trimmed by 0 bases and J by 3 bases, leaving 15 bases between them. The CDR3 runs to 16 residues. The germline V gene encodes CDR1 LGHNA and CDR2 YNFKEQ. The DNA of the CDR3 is TGTGCCAGCAGCCAAGACGCGGCTTCCCTTCTCTACGAGCAGTACTTC. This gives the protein CASSQDAASLLYEQYF.

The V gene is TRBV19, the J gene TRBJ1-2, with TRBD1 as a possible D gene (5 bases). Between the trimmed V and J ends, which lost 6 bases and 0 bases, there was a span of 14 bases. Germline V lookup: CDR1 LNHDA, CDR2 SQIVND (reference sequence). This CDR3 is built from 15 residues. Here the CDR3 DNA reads TGTGCCAGTAGAGAGACAGTCCATGCTAACTATGGCTACACCTTC. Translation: CASRETVHANYGYTF.

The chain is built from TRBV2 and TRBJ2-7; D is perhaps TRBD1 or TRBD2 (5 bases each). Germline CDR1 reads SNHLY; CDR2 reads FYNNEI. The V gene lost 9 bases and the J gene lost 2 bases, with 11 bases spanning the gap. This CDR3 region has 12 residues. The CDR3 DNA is TGTGCCAGAGGGACGGGGACCTACGAGCAGTACTTC. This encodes CARGTGTYEQYF.

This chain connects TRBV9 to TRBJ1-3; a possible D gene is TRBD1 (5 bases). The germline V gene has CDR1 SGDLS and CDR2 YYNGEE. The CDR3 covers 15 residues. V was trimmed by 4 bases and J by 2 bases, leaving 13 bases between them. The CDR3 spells CASSPSQGTGNTIYF. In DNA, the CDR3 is TGTGCCAGCAGCCCCTCCCAGGGAACTGGAAACACCATATATTTT.

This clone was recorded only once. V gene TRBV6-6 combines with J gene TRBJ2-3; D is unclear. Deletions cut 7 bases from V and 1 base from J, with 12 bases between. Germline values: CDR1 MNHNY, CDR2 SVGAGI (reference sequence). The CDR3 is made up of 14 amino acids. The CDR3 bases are TGTGCCAGCACAGACTTACAGCGCACAGATACGCAGTATTTT. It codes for CASTDLQRTDTQYF.